This paragraph reports one T cell receptor (beta chain). Its antigen is currently not known. Base-call qualities are not available, and no considerably larger clone is one nucleotide away. The source of the sample is a study of blood T cell repertoires in COVID-19 (dated by TCRdb to 2020 to 2021). For the study in its entirety: Samples covering the acute and convalescent phases of COVID-19 were provided by collaborators in the United States, Italy and Spain. The prospective study material was composed of cDNA or gDNA derived from T cells, B-cell-depleted T cells, or PBMCs. Deeply sampled blood TCRbeta repertoires from subjects exposed to, actively infected with, or recovered from COVID-19 were included in the dataset. A freely available public database, intended as a resource for researchers studying the immune response to SARS-CoV-2, is where the repertoires were released. Samples came from the ongoing ImmuneRACE study (first 160 participants) plus 1,254 subjects from 6 global collaborators. The sample metadata nearly always contained a de-identified subject ID, COVID-19 status, age in years and sex. Where HLA class I and class II types were available, the types were taken from metadata supplied by the sample provider, not from assay-based typing.

V loses 1 base at its end and J loses 1 base; junction bases beyond the gene matches: 2. CDR3 length: 15 amino acids, cysteine to phenylalanine. Of all the DNA, just the CDR3 is kept, 45 bases in frame from base 1. For CDR1 and CDR2, the germline V gene lists SGHDT and YYEEEE. Results the study describes overall, beyond this receptor: The amount of clinical and demographic metadata varied by source and participant and was provided uncurated.

TCRbeta CDR3 regions were amplified from genomic DNA by means of the immunoSEQ Assay, a bias-controlled multiplex PCR. Turning to the authors' computational methods: The number of nucleated cells in each sample was estimated from the amplification of reference gene primers within the assay. Sequence reads were collapsed and filtered to measure the absolute abundance of every unique TCRbeta CDR3 rearrangement. For each sample, productive Simpson clonality was calculated by taking the square root of Simpson's diversity index across productive rearrangements. Not all clones reach the TCRdb copy of this immuneACCESS table, which keeps in-frame sequences only. Checked studies attribute under half of the gap to unresolved V genes and leave the rest unexplained. D and trimming were read from the DNA, whereas the V and J calls and clone size are those reported in that table. For this sample the table gives under 150,000 clones, of which 65% to 80% were detected only once. The ten most abundant clones make up 3.5% to 4.5% of the sample.

The collaborating institutions used their own protocols to collect whole blood in K2EDTA tubes. For TCRbeta analysis, collaborators shipped samples in one of three forms: frozen whole blood, isolated PBMCs, or DNA extracted from either of those sample types. Input material: peripheral blood. This clonotype was obtained from a man aged 55 to 70 with acute or convalescent COVID-19. The chain is encoded by TRBV5-6 joined to TRBJ2-1; TRBD2 matches 7 bases in the middle. CDR3 sequence: CASSLYGGSYNEQFF. The nucleotide sequence reads TGTGCCAGCAGCTTGTACGGGGGGTCCTACAATGAGCAGTTCTTC.